Sequencing of this T cell receptor (beta chain) was carried out in a study of graft-versus-host responses after intestinal transplantation. Study context: Isolated intestinal, liver-intestinal, or multivisceral transplants were what recipients had. Study conclusions and caveats: Declining HvG levels early post-transplant were linked to peak circulating GvH clone levels.

The repertoire was sequenced with immunoSEQ multiplex PCR; TCRdb's copy has only in-frame clones and lacks some. The sample yields 15,000 or so clones, about 33% seen once. Plating of some 200,000 CFSE-labeled responder cells was done together with some 200,000 irradiated, violet-dye-labeled stimulator cells. The responders that had proliferated, CFSE-low CD3+CD4+ and CD3+CD8+ cells, were sorted after the reaction. The sequence was collected from a human patient who received an intestinal transplant. Sample: alloreactive CD8+ T cells from a mixed lymphocyte reaction culture, taken before intestinal transplant. The subset: CFSE-low proliferating T cells sorted from roughly six-day pre-transplant mixed lymphocyte reaction (GvH or HvG direction).

As DNA, the CDR3 is TGTGCCAGCGGTACGGCGGGGGGGCCCAATGAGCAGTTCTTC. Translating it yields CASGTAGGPNEQFF. This chain uses TRBV2 with TRBJ2-1, with 9 bases matching TRBD2. Per germline, CDR1 SNHLY and CDR2 FYNNEI. Trimming cost V 8 bases and J 6 bases; bases outside gene matches: 8. The CDR3 spans 14 residues.